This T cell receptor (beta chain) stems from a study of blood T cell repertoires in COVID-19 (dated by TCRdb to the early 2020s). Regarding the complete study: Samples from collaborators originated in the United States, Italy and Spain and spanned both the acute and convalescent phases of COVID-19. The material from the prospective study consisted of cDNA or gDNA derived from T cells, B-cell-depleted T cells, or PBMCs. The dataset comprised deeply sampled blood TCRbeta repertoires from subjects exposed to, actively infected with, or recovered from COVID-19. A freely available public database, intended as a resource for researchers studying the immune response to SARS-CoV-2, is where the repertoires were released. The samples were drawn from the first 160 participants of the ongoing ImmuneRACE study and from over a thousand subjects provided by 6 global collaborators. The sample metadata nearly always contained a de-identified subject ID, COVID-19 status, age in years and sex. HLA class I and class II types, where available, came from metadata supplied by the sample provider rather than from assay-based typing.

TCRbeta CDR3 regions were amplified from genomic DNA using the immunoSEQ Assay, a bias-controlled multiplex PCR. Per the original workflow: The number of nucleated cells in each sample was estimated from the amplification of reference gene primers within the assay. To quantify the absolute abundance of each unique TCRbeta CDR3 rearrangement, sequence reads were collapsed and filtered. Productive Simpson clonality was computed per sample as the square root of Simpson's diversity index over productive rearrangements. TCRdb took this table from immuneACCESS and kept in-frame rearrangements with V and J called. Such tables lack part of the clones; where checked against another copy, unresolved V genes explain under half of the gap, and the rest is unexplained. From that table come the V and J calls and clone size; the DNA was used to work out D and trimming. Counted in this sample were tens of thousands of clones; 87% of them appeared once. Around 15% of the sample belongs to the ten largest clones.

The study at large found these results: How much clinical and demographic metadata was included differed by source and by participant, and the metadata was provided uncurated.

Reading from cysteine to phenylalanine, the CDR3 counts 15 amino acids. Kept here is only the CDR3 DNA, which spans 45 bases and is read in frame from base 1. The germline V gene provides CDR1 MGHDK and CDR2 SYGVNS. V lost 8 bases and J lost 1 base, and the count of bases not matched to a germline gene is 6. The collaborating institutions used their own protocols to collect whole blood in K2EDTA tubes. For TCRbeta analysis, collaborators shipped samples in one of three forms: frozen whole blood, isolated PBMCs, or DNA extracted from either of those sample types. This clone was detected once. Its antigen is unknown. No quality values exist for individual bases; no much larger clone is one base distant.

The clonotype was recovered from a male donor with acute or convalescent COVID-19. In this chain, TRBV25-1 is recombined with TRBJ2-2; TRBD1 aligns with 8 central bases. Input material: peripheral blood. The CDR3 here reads CASARTGRNTGELFF. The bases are TGTGCCAGCGCCAGGACAGGGCGGAACACCGGGGAGCTGTTTTTT. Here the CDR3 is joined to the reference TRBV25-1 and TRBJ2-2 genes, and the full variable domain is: EADIYQTPRYLVIGTGKKITLECSQTMGHDKMYWYQQDPGMELHLIHYSYGVNSTEKGDLSSESTVSRIRTEHFPLTLESARPSHTSQYLCASARTGRNTGELFFGEGSRLTVL.